This is a list of T cell receptor beta chains from one sample in a study of blood T cell repertoires in COVID-19. Produced via immunoSEQ multiplex PCR; TCRdb's table is partial and in-frame only. The table lists 87,000 or so clones, about 87% of them singletons. Sequencing was performed on peripheral blood. All receptors derive from a man in his forties or fifties with acute or convalescent COVID-19. Each CDR3 is given without its conserved first and last residue. Fields, in order: V gene, clone size, J gene, CDR3 protein. Rows may omit the clone size; those that give it use once, few, many or a size class.

TRBV3-1/TRBV3-2	-	TRBJ1-5	ASSQGGFDNQPQH
TRBV5-5	-	TRBJ1-4	ASSLGSRGFEKLF
TRBV2	-	TRBJ2-7	ASSPGTGFSYEQY
TRBV11-2	-	TRBJ1-3	ASSLGGSGNTIY
TRBV3-1/TRBV3-2	-	TRBJ2-1	ASSQEGGSRNEQF
TRBV27	-	TRBJ1-2	ASRPGQILYGYT
TRBV10-3	-	TRBJ2-7	AISLDRGNREQY
TRBV7-8	-	TRBJ1-1	ASSAGPNTEAF
TRBV19	-	TRBJ2-7	ASSIDQQSYEQY
TRBV2	-	TRBJ1-2	ASSEARRGAYGYT
TRBV5-1	-	TRBJ1-1	ASSPGGMWTEAF
TRBV3-1/TRBV3-2	-	TRBJ1-3	ASSPTVGGSGNTIY
TRBV5-5	-	TRBJ1-1	ASSLPTGQQAF
TRBV3-1/TRBV3-2	-	TRBJ2-7	ASSQRDSYY
TRBV11-1	-	TRBJ1-3	ASSSTGGIGNTIY
TRBV28	-	TRBJ1-4	ASGQSLTTNEKLF
TRBV29-1	-	TRBJ1-1	SAVNTEAF
TRBV18	-	TRBJ1-1	ASSSTGSDTEAF
TRBV2	-	TRBJ1-4	ASRRDRGGIPEKLF
TRBV5-6	-	TRBJ1-2	ASSLVGGLGYGYT
TRBV6-2/TRBV6-3	-	TRBJ2-1	ASSYSRDRGRWNEQF
TRBV4-1	-	TRBJ2-7	ASSLDSSGGADEQY
TRBV14	-	TRBJ2-4	ASSPGLAGATGSNIQY
TRBV30	-	TRBJ1-1	AWGARKSPEAF
TRBV19	-	TRBJ1-1	ASSPGGLGEAF
TRBV6-5	-	TRBJ1-1	ASSQQGLNTEAF
TRBV12-3/TRBV12-4	-	TRBJ2-2	ASSFMPAGELF
TRBV6-5	-	TRBJ2-7	ASSSGDKSYEQY
TRBV4-2	-	TRBJ2-3	ASSQERAAAATDTQY
TRBV2	-	TRBJ2-2	ASSETGKAGELF
TRBV19	once	TRBJ1-2	ASSPVVEEAGYT
TRBV24-1	-	TRBJ1-3	ATSDLVRGSCSGNTIY
TRBV7-9	-	TRBJ2-5	ASSLGEYQETQY
TRBV5-6	few	TRBJ2-5	ASSLLAGMKETQY
TRBV27	-	TRBJ1-5	ASSLGTTLDQPQH
TRBV30	-	TRBJ1-1	AWSSGEARAF
TRBV19	-	TRBJ1-2	ASSMAGSLYYGYT
TRBV11-2	-	TRBJ1-5	ASSFGTGGRQPQH
TRBV9	-	TRBJ1-1	ASSVSVKTEAF
TRBV7-3	-	TRBJ2-1	ASSFTGNEQF
TRBV6-5	-	TRBJ1-1	ASSYSVFQNTEAF